The 8 T cell receptor beta chains listed next were all sequenced from one sample in a study of T cell responses to AZD1222 COVID-19 vaccine (dated by TCRdb to about 2021). The sample's time point label is to be understood as: about 28 days (+/-7) after the second vaccine dose. The library was made by the immunoSEQ multiplex PCR assay. In TCRdb, the immuneACCESS table is reduced to in-frame sequences with V and J assigned. These tables do not hold every clone; where another copy was compared, an unresolved V gene accounts for under half, and the others remain unexplained. In this sample the table shows about 270,000 clones, around 93% of which occur a single time. The ten largest account for 0.5% to 0.7% of the sample. The source material was peripheral blood, sampled 28 days after the second AZD1222 dose. The receptors shown here come from an adult who received the AZD1222 COVID-19 vaccine.

The rearrangement joins TRBV5-6 to TRBJ2-2; 11 positions match TRBD2. Losses at the gene ends were 6 bases for V and 4 bases for J; bases not matched to a gene: 2. The CDR3 runs 14 residues. CDR1 SGHDT and CDR2 YYEEEE come from the germline V gene. CDR3: CASTGTSGTGELFF. CDR3 nucleotides: TGTGCCAGCACCGGGACTAGCGGCACCGGGGAGCTGTTTTTT.

The chain joins TRBV28 to TRBJ2-7, with 8 bases lining up with TRBD1. V trimming: 1 base; J trimming: 4 bases; junction bases outside the gene matches: 3. The V gene's germline CDR1 is MDHEN and CDR2 SYDVKM. This CDR3 region has 14 residues. The CDR3 protein is CASSLSGQVYEQYF. The DNA for the CDR3 is TGTGCCAGCAGTTTATCGGGACAGGTATACGAGCAGTACTTC.

The V and J genes are TRBV28 and TRBJ1-4; tentatively, D is TRBD1 (5 bases). In germline, CDR1 is MDHEN, CDR2 SYDVKM. The CDR3 is made up of 14 amino acids. Trimming stripped 4 bases from V and 9 bases from J, with 15 bases between. The CDR3 reads CASSYTVGVQKLFF. The CDR3 coding sequence is TGTGCCAGCAGTTATACAGTAGGGGTACAAAAACTGTTTTTT.

In its sample, this clone was seen once. The chain recombines TRBV20-1 with TRBJ1-6; no reliable D call. The V and J ends lost 3 bases and 14 bases respectively, with 11 bases between them. Germline-derived CDR1 and CDR2 are DFQATT and SNEGSKA (reference sequence). The CDR3 runs 11 residues. CDR3 protein: CSASEDPTLHF. In DNA form, the CDR3 reads TGCAGTGCTAGTGAGGACCCCACCCTCCACTTT.

The chain recombines TRBV5-1 with TRBJ1-1, with no clear D. Looked up from germline, CDR1 is SGHRS and CDR2 is YFSETQ. This CDR3 contains 14 residues. V was shortened by 2 bases and J by 1 base, with 9 bases between the two germline ends. The CDR3 reads CASSFLGSNTEAFF. DNA of the CDR3: TGCGCCAGCAGCTTCCTCGGGTCGAACACTGAAGCTTTCTTT.

The chain combines TRBV28 with TRBJ2-7, with D maybe TRBD1 (6 bases). Germline CDR1 MDHEN, CDR2 SYDVKM. V was cut by 4 bases and J by 0 bases, with 10 bases left in between. There are 14 residues in the CDR3. The DNA of the CDR3 is TGTGCCAGCAGTTCAGGACAGATCTCCTACGAGCAGTACTTC. Amino acids: CASSSGQISYEQYF.

This clone was seen repeatedly, ten times or more. In the same sample, other DNA sequences code for this CDR3. The rearrangement links TRBV28 to TRBJ2-7, with D maybe TRBD2 (5 bases). CDR1 and CDR2 from the germline V gene are MDHEN and SYDVKM. The CDR3 has 12 residues. The germline V and J ends were trimmed by 5 bases and 3 bases, with 8 bases remaining between them. In DNA, the CDR3 is TGTGCCAGCAGTCGCGGGTACTACGAGCAGTACTTC. Translation gives CASSRGYYEQYF.

The chain employs TRBV4-1 and TRBJ1-6; TRBD1 might be the D (5 bases). The germline CDR1 and CDR2 sequences are MGHRA and YSYEKL. The CDR3 runs to 16 residues. V lost 3 bases and J lost 6, with 15 bases in between. The CDR3 DNA reads as TGCGCCAGCAGCCAGTTTGTGGACACTCCTAATTCACCCCTCCACTTT. It specifies CASSQFVDTPNSPLHF.